The next 20 T cell receptor beta chains were all read from a single sample in a study of blood T cell repertoires in COVID-19. Sequenced by immunoSEQ multiplex PCR; TCRdb stores in-frame clones only, minus some. The data hold 100,000 to 150,000 clones, with about 86% observed a single time. The sample taken for sequencing was peripheral blood. The receptor set was obtained from a woman in her forties or fifties with acute or convalescent COVID-19.

The chain recombines TRBV5-1 with TRBJ2-5; D gene ambiguous. The germline V gene has CDR1 SGHRS and CDR2 YFSETQ. The CDR3 is 11 amino acids. Deletions cut 4 bases from V and 1 base from J, with 2 bases between. CDR3 sequence: CASSLQETQYF. The DNA for the CDR3 is TGCGCCAGCAGCCTCCAAGAGACCCAGTACTTC.

This clone showed up just once. The chain uses TRBV11-2 and TRBJ1-4; D not certain. Looked up from germline, CDR1 is SGHAT and CDR2 is FQNNGV. The V gene lost 1 base and the J gene lost 5 bases, with 8 bases spanning the gap. The CDR3 length is 14 residues. This CDR3 is CASSLGPKNEKLFF. Written as DNA, the CDR3 is TGTGCCAGCAGCTTAGGGCCGAAGAATGAAAAACTGTTTTTT.

This rearrangement joins TRBV29-1 to TRBJ1-3; 7 positions agree with TRBD1. The V gene end was trimmed by 6 bases and the J gene end by 4 bases; junction bases not matched to a gene: 9. In germline, CDR1 is SQVTM, CDR2 ANQGSEA. This CDR3 comprises 14 residues. CDR3 residues: CSVLRGLSGNTIYF. DNA of the CDR3: TGCAGCGTCCTTAGGGGGCTTTCAGGAAACACCATATATTTT.

In nucleotides, the CDR3 is TGTGCCAGCACCCTAGGTAGCGGGCGGAACACTGAAGCTTTCTTT. Translated, it gives CASTLGSGRNTEAFF. The J gene is TRBJ1-1, the V gene TRBV6-5; D gene ambiguous. Trimming shortened V by 7 bases and J by 1 base, and 16 bases separated the two germline ends. The CDR3 runs to 15 residues. CDR1 and CDR2 from the germline V gene are MNHEY and SVGAGI.

The CDR3 sequence is CASRNKGAGGGNQPQHF. CDR3 in DNA: TGTGCCAGCAGGAATAAGGGGGCAGGGGGCGGCAATCAGCCCCAGCATTTT. The chain recombines TRBV27 with TRBJ1-5; 8 nucleotides align to TRBD1. Per germline, CDR1 MNHEY and CDR2 SMNVEV (reference sequence). CDR3 length equals 17 residues. V shed 6 bases, J shed 2 bases, and the junction held 12 bases outside the gene matches.

This sequence joins TRBV11-3 and TRBJ1-6, with TRBD1 identical over 11 bases. CDR1 is SGHNT, CDR2 YENEEA, per germline. The CDR3 is 15 amino acids. The junction had 6 bases not matched to a gene; V was cut back by 5 bases and J by 9 bases. The DNA for the CDR3 is TGTGCCAGCAGCCCGCGGACAGGGGGCATTTCACCCCTCCACTTT. This translates into CASSPRTGGISPLHF.

The CDR3 sequence: CASSLAGLNYGYTF. CDR3 DNA: TGTGCCAGCAGCTTAGCAGGACTTAACTATGGCTACACCTTC. This rearrangement joins TRBV7-9 to TRBJ1-2; D gene uncertain. V lost 0 bases, J lost 1 base, and 6 bases lay in between. In germline, CDR1 is SEHNR, CDR2 FQNEAQ (reference sequence). The CDR3 length is 14 residues.

The gene calls are TRBV12-5 and TRBJ1-2; 8 bases are a match to TRBD1. CDR3 size: 14 residues. Trimming cost V 1 base and J 8 bases; bases outside gene matches: 6. Looked up from germline, CDR1 is LGHNT and CDR2 is FRNRAP. CDR3 sequence reads: CASGLGDRGRGYTF. CDR3 in DNA: TGTGCTAGTGGTTTGGGTGACAGGGGTCGGGGCTACACCTTC.

The rearrangement uses TRBV28 and TRBJ1-2; no firm D call. Trimming stripped 5 bases from V and 7 bases from J, with 17 bases between. In germline, CDR1 is MDHEN, CDR2 SYDVKM. The CDR3 is made up of 14 amino acids. CDR3 region: CASSTPSGFRGYTF. Written as DNA, the CDR3 is TGTGCCAGCAGTACGCCTAGTGGGTTTCGTGGCTACACCTTC.

The rearrangement joins TRBV19 to TRBJ1-3; D gene ambiguous. The CDR3 length is 12 residues. Germline values: CDR1 LNHDA, CDR2 SQIVND (reference sequence). The V end lost 5 bases, the J end lost 16 bases, and 18 bases lay between the germline ends. CDR3 loop: CASSPPRGVPYF. The DNA for the CDR3 is TGTGCCAGTAGTCCCCCCCGGGGTGTACCGTATTTT.

The chain uses TRBV10-3 and TRBJ1-3; D not resolved. CDR3 length: 15 amino acids. The V end lost 2 bases, the J end lost 3 bases, and 11 bases lay between the germline ends. Germline CDR1 is ENHRY and CDR2 is SYGVKD. The CDR3 here is CAISESLPGGNTIYF. The CDR3 nucleotides are TGTGCCATCAGTGAGAGCCTACCGGGTGGAAACACCATATATTTT.

The V gene is TRBV6-5, the J gene TRBJ1-2; TRBD1 matches at 8 bases. The germline V gene encodes CDR1 MNHEY and CDR2 SVGAGI. The V gene end was trimmed by 4 bases and the J gene end by 4 bases; junction bases not matched to a gene: 11. The CDR3 runs 16 residues. The CDR3 coding sequence is TGTGCCAGCAGTTCTCGCCGGGACAGGATGCTCTATGGCTACACCTTC. Residues: CASSSRRDRMLYGYTF.

The rearrangement joins TRBV7-3 to TRBJ2-2; 12 nucleotides line up with TRBD2. The CDR3 is made up of 15 amino acids. The J segment lost 4 bases and the V segment lost 10 bases, leaving 7 bases of the junction unmatched. Germline lookup yields CDR1 SGHTA and CDR2 FQGTGA. CDR3 loop: CATSQGLAGTGELFF. CDR3 DNA sequence: TGTGCCACATCCCAGGGACTAGCGGGCACCGGGGAGCTGTTTTTT.

The CDR3, as DNA: TGTGCCAGCAGCTTAGTCGGCGGGGCCCCTCTAGAGCAGTACTTC. Amino acid sequence: CASSLVGGAPLEQYF. The rearrangement uses TRBV11-2 and TRBJ2-7, with TRBD2 as a possible D gene (6 bases). Germline lookup yields CDR1 SGHAT and CDR2 FQNNGV. The CDR3 covers 15 residues. The V gene lost 1 base and the J gene lost 7 bases, with 17 bases spanning the gap.

This clone was picked up a small number of times. The V gene is TRBV5-1, the J gene TRBJ2-7; TRBD2 is a possible D gene (6 bases). CDR3 length equals 15 residues. V was pared by 5 bases and J by 2 bases, with 17 bases between. CDR1 SGHRS and CDR2 YFSETQ come from the germline V gene. The CDR3 sequence: CASSFVGGKTYEQYF. The CDR3 DNA is TGCGCCAGCAGTTTCGTGGGCGGGAAAACCTACGAGCAGTACTTC. The full variable domain, rest sourced from reference TRBV5-1 and TRBJ2-7, is KAGVTQTPRYLIKTRGQQVTLSCSPISGHRSVSWYQQTPGQGLQFLFEYFSETQRNKGNFPGRFSGRQFSNSRSEMNVSTLELGDSALYLCASSFVGGKTYEQYFGPGTRLTVT.

This clone was picked up a small number of times. The chain has TRBV29-1 and TRBJ1-1; TRBD1 agrees at 8 bases. The CDR3 runs to 12 residues. The V gene end was trimmed by 4 bases and the J gene end by 10 bases; junction bases not matched to a gene: 8. CDR1 SQVTM and CDR2 ANQGSEA come from the germline V gene. CDR3 residues: CSVGTGLEVAFF. The CDR3 coding sequence is TGCAGCGTTGGGACAGGGCTTGAGGTAGCTTTCTTT.

The chain joins TRBV14 to TRBJ1-1, with 9 bases lining up with TRBD1. CDR3 length: 15 amino acids. V was pared by 3 bases and J by 4 bases, with 6 bases of the junction left unmatched. Per germline, CDR1 SGHDN and CDR2 FVKESK. Here the CDR3 DNA reads TGTGCCAGCAGCCAGAACAGGGGGCTGAGCACTGAAGCTTTCTTT. This encodes CASSQNRGLSTEAFF.

The CDR3 DNA follows: TGTGCCAGCAGCCCGGGGACAGGGGCGGTTAATGAGCAGTTCTTC. This codes for CASSPGTGAVNEQFF. The J gene is TRBJ2-1, the V gene TRBV11-3, with 10 bases lining up with TRBD1. The CDR3 extends over 15 amino acids. V lost 5 bases to trimming and J lost 7 bases; unmatched junction nucleotides: 8. Germline V gene data show CDR1 as SGHNT and CDR2 as YENEEA. Together with reference TRBV11-3 and TRBJ2-1, the CDR3 gives the full variable domain: EAGVVQSPRYKIIEKKQPVAFWCNPISGHNTLYWYLQNLGQGPELLIRYENEEAVDDSQLPKDRFSAERLKGVDSTLKIQPAELGDSAVYLCASSPGTGAVNEQFFGPGTRLTVL.

This chain connects TRBV7-9 to TRBJ2-2; D is unclear. Per germline, CDR1 SEHNR and CDR2 FQNEAQ (reference sequence). Trimming pared 1 base from V and 5 bases from J, leaving 11 bases between. The CDR3 is 15 amino acids. The CDR3 spells CASSLGGIRTGELFF. The CDR3 nucleotides are TGTGCCAGCAGCTTAGGTGGCATCAGAACCGGGGAGCTGTTTTTT.

V usage is TRBV7-9 and J usage is TRBJ2-1; 8 positions agree with TRBD2. The V gene's germline CDR1 is SEHNR and CDR2 FQNEAQ (reference sequence). V dropped 4 bases and J dropped 15; count of bases not matched to a gene: 8. This CDR3 is 12 amino acids long. The CDR3 nucleotides are TGTGCCAGCAGCTCGGGACTAGTCCGGCCGTTCTTC. This translates into CASSSGLVRPFF.